The clone carrying this T cell receptor (beta chain) has just a few counts. The antigen is undetermined. CDR1 is DFQATT and CDR2 is SNEGSKA in the germline V gene (reference sequence). The CDR3 consists of 13 residues. J lost 8 bases, V lost 5 bases, and 3 bases had no gene match. It was with unique molecular identifiers that the TCRbeta library was prepared. Each CDR3 protein gets one entry after TCRdb re-called the PCR reads with MiXCR. The sample has some 290,000 distinct CDR3 sequences, approximately 23% seen once. The record originates from a study of T-cell reconstitution after alpha-beta-depleted transplantation in children. Whole-study findings and limits: As was reported, about two months after transplant, alpha-beta T cells came from several hundred expanded graft clones. Fresh T-cell production supplied most of the T-cell counts and diversity seen one year after transplant.

The sample in question was PBMCs, mostly from graft donor cells, obtained 180 days after TCRalphabeta/CD19-depleted stem cell transplant. The receptor comes from a male patient aged 10 to 17 who had a stem cell transplant for acute lymphoblastic leukemia, so the T cells may come from the graft donor. The chain links TRBV20-1 to TRBJ2-1, with 13 bases identical to TRBD2. This chain's CDR3 is CSADGLAGDEQFF. For the CDR3, the DNA is TGCAGTGCTGACGGACTAGCGGGAGATGAGCAGTTCTTC.